What follows are 21 T cell receptor beta chains derived from one specimen sequenced in a study of CD8 T cells in Susac syndrome. It was with random hexamers that roughly 0.5 to 1 ug RNA was reverse transcribed. Via MiXCR, TCRdb re-called the immunoSEQ multiplex PCR reads, giving one row per CDR3 protein. The table records approximately 94,000 distinct CDR3 sequences, roughly 96% of them present only once. Sequencing was done on a sample of CD8+ T cells from PBMCs. Receptor source: a human donor with Susac syndrome.

The genes are TRBV5-8 and TRBJ1-5, with D hard to call. The germline V gene encodes CDR1 SGHTS and CDR2 YDEGEE. Trimming took off 3 bases at V and 0 bases at J, with 7 bases between the two ends. The CDR3 is 14 amino acids. In DNA, the CDR3 is TGTGCCAGCAGCTCCGGCTATAGCAATCAGCCCCAGCATTTT. It codes for CASSSGYSNQPQHF.

This chain uses TRBV20-1 with TRBJ1-1; D ambiguous. V was cut by 3 bases and J by 4 bases, with 12 bases left in between. The CDR3 runs to 13 residues. Germline CDR1 DFQATT, CDR2 SNEGSKA (reference sequence). The CDR3 reads CSARSGVGTEAFF. The CDR3 nucleotides read TGCAGTGCTAGGTCCGGGGTCGGCACTGAAGCTTTCTTT.

This clonotype came up once. One end of the junction does not line up with germline, which may come from a read error. The CDR3 region is CRVDGLGGRYGYTF. The CDR3 bases are TGCAGAGTTGACGGGCTTGGGGGTAGATATGGCTACACCTTC. This chain connects TRBV29-1 to TRBJ1-2, with a possible D match to TRBD1 (5 bases). The CDR3 covers 14 residues. The V gene's germline CDR1 is SQVTM and CDR2 ANQGSEA.

This clonotype was recorded only once. V gene TRBV25-1 combines with J gene TRBJ2-1; 9 nucleotides line up with TRBD1. Germline values: CDR1 MGHDK, CDR2 SYGVNS. The V gene end was trimmed by 7 bases and the J gene end by 8 bases; junction bases not matched to a gene: 12. The CDR3 runs 15 residues. The CDR3 sequence: CASNLAGTGRYEQFF. The CDR3 nucleotides read TGTGCCAGCAACCTCGCCGGGACAGGGCGCTATGAGCAGTTCTTC.

The chain is built from TRBV29-1 and TRBJ2-7; a possible D gene is TRBD2 (6 bases). The CDR3 sequence is 14 residues long. Per germline, CDR1 SQVTM and CDR2 ANQGSEA. V was pared by 6 bases and J by 0 bases, with 15 bases between. CDR3 loop: CSVGRDGSSYEQYF. The CDR3 DNA reads TGCAGCGTCGGCCGGGACGGGAGCTCCTACGAGCAGTACTTC.

The chain joins TRBV29-1 to TRBJ2-1, with D perhaps assigned TRBD1 or TRBD2 (5 bases each). The CDR3 contains 12 residues. Germline V gene lookup returns CDR1 SQVTM and CDR2 ANQGSEA. V was shortened by 1 base and J by 7 bases, with 8 bases between the two germline ends. The CDR3 DNA is TGCAGCGTTGAAGGGGGGAAGAATGAGCAGTTCTTC. Amino acid sequence: CSVEGGKNEQFF.

The chain employs TRBV9 and TRBJ1-1; D may be TRBD1 (5 bases). Trimming pared 6 bases from V and 0 bases from J, leaving 9 bases between. CDR1 is SGDLS and CDR2 is YYNGEE in the germline V gene. There are 13 residues in the CDR3. The CDR3 coding sequence is TGTGCCAGCACCCAGACAGTGAACACTGAAGCTTTCTTT. Its translation: CASTQTVNTEAFF.

This chain connects TRBV5-1 to TRBJ2-1, with D perhaps assigned TRBD1 or TRBD2 (6 bases each). V was shortened by 0 bases and J by 7 bases, with 11 bases between the two germline ends. Germline V gene lookup returns CDR1 SGHRS and CDR2 YFSETQ. CDR3 size: 14 residues. CDR3 sequence reads: CASSLGGAMNEQFF. The CDR3 DNA is TGCGCCAGCAGCTTGGGGGGGGCCATGAATGAGCAGTTCTTC. Based on the CDR3 plus reference TRBV5-1 and TRBJ2-1, the full variable domain is KAGVTQTPRYLIKTRGQQVTLSCSPISGHRSVSWYQQTPGQGLQFLFEYFSETQRNKGNFPGRFSGRQFSNSRSEMNVSTLELGDSALYLCASSLGGAMNEQFFGPGTRLTVL.

The rearrangement joins TRBV14 to TRBJ2-7; 10 bases are shared with TRBD1. The CDR3 length is 16 residues. The germline CDR1 and CDR2 sequences are SGHDN and FVKESK. V lost 4 bases, J lost 7 bases, and 13 bases stayed unmatched. CDR3 in DNA: TGTGCCAGCAGCCCCCGTCCAGGACAGGGGGTATGGGAGCAGTACTTC. Translated, it gives CASSPRPGQGVWEQYF.

CDR3 sequence: CASSLGDYPNEQFF. The CDR3 DNA reads as TGTGCCAGCAGCCTTGGGGACTACCCTAATGAGCAGTTCTTC. The chain uses TRBV9 and TRBJ2-1; 7 bases are shared with TRBD2. The CDR3 is 14 residues long. Losses at the gene ends were 4 bases for V and 7 bases for J; bases not matched to a gene: 8. From germline, CDR1 is SGDLS and CDR2 YYNGEE.

A few counts support this clonotype. The chain links TRBV6-5 to TRBJ1-1; 8 bases align to TRBD1. With 2 bases clipped from V and 7 bases from J, the junction kept 9 bases outside the gene matches. The CDR3 spans 15 residues. Looked up from germline, CDR1 is MNHEY and CDR2 is SVGAGI. The CDR3, as DNA: TGTGCCAGCAGTTACACCCCGACAGGGGATATTGAAGCTTTCTTT. Translated, it gives CASSYTPTGDIEAFF.

This sequence joins TRBV12-5 and TRBJ2-1, with D hard to call. Per germline, CDR1 LGHNT and CDR2 FRNRAP. The CDR3 runs 11 residues. Trimming took off 4 bases at V and 12 bases at J, with 10 bases between the two ends. In DNA form, the CDR3 reads TGTGCTAGTGGTTCAGGCCCGTGGCAGTTCTTC. This gives the protein CASGSGPWQFF.

This rearrangement joins TRBV9 to TRBJ2-1, with TRBD2 identical over 11 bases. This CDR3 is built from 15 residues. Unmatched junction bases numbered 7, after V lost 4 bases and J lost 7 bases. From germline, CDR1 is SGDLS and CDR2 YYNGEE. The CDR3 nucleotides read TGTGCCAGCAGCCCACATAGCGGGAGGGCTAATGAGCAGTTCTTC. Amino acids: CASSPHSGRANEQFF. Filled out from reference TRBV9 and TRBJ2-1, the complete variable domain reads DSGVTQTPKHLITATGQRVTLRCSPRSGDLSVYWYQQSLDQGLQFLIQYYNGEERAKGNILERFSAQQFPDLHSELNLSSLELGDSALYFCASSPHSGRANEQFFGPGTRLTVL.

The gene calls are TRBV13 and TRBJ2-7; 7 bases fit TRBD2. The CDR3 has 12 amino acids. The junction had 4 bases not matched to a gene; V was cut back by 4 bases and J by 7 bases. Germline V gene lookup returns CDR1 PRHDT and CDR2 FYEKMQ (reference sequence). CDR3 residues: CASSSLAGEQYF. DNA of the CDR3: TGTGCCAGCAGCTCCTTAGCGGGTGAGCAGTACTTC.

The chain has TRBV6-5 and TRBJ2-7; possibly TRBD1 or TRBD2 for D (5 bases each). V dropped 4 bases and J dropped 2 bases, with 15 bases sitting between them. Looked up from germline, CDR1 is MNHEY and CDR2 is SVGAGI. The CDR3 totals 15 residues. DNA for the CDR3: TGTGCCAGCAGTTGGGGCGGGTTCAACCCCTACGAGCAGTACTTC. This codes for CASSWGGFNPYEQYF.

J is TRBJ2-1 and V is TRBV4-1; the match to TRBD2 covers 7 bases. This CDR3 spans 16 amino acids. The junction had 11 bases not matched to a gene; V was cut back by 1 base and J by 8 bases. Germline V gene lookup returns CDR1 MGHRA and CDR2 YSYEKL. CDR3 loop: CASSQGFREGADEQFF. The CDR3 nucleotides read TGCGCCAGCAGCCAAGGCTTTAGGGAGGGAGCCGATGAGCAGTTCTTC.

V usage is TRBV20-1 and J usage is TRBJ2-1, with a tentative D call TRBD1 (5 bases). The germline CDR1 and CDR2 sequences are DFQATT and SNEGSKA (reference sequence). CDR3 size: 16 residues. DNA for the CDR3: TGCGCACAAAATACAAGGGGCGGTAGCTCCTACAATGAGCAGTTCTTC. As protein: CAQNTRGGSSYNEQFF.

The V gene is TRBV9, the J gene TRBJ2-1, with D possibly matching TRBD1 (7 bases). Germline lookup yields CDR1 SGDLS and CDR2 YYNGEE. Trimming cost V 0 bases and J 6 bases, with 13 bases left between them. The CDR3 length is 15 residues. CDR3 DNA: TGTGCCAGCAGCGTAGGGAGGGACAGCACCAATGAGCAGTTCTTC. Its translation is CASSVGRDSTNEQFF.

The chain has TRBV14 and TRBJ1-2, with a possible D match to TRBD1 (6 bases). Trimming removed 4 bases at V and 6 bases at J, with 21 bases between. CDR3 length equals 16 residues. From germline, CDR1 is SGHDN and CDR2 FVKESK. CDR3 sequence (DNA): TGTGCCAGCAGCCCACAAGTTAGATGGGGGCATCATGGCTACACCTTC. Translated, it gives CASSPQVRWGHHGYTF.

This chain links TRBV5-4 with TRBJ2-1, with TRBD2 matching over 8 bases. Germline V CDR1 and CDR2: SGHNT, YYREEE (reference sequence). J lost 0 bases, V lost 0 bases, and 2 bases had no gene match. This CDR3 contains 16 residues. CDR3 in DNA: TGTGCCAGCAGCTTGGGGGGGACTAGCTCCTACAATGAGCAGTTCTTC. Translation gives CASSLGGTSSYNEQFF.

V and J are TRBV14 and TRBJ2-1, with 8 bases aligning to TRBD1. Germline V gives CDR1 SGHDN, CDR2 FVKESK. The CDR3 extends over 12 amino acids. V lost 4 bases to trimming and J lost 8 bases; unmatched junction nucleotides: 1. CDR3: CASSRTGYEQFF. In nucleotides, the CDR3 is TGTGCCAGCAGCCGGACAGGGTATGAGCAGTTCTTC.